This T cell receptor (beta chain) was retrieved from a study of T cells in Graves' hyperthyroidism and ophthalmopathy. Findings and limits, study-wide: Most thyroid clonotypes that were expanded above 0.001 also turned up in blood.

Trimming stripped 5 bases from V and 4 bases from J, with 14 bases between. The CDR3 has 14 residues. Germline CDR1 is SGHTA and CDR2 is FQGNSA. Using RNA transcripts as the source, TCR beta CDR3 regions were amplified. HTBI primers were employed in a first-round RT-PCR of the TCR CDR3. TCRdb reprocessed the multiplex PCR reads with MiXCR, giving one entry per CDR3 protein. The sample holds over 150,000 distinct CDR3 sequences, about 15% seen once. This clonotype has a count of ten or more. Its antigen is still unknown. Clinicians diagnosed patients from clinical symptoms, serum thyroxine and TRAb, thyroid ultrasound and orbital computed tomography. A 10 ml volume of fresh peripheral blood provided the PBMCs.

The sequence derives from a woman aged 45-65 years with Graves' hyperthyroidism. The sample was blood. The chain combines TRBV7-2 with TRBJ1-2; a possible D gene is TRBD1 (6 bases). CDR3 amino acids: CASSPGGQLYGYTF. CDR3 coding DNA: TGTGCCAGCAGCCCTGGTGGACAGCTCTATGGCTACACCTTC.